This T cell receptor (beta chain) came from a study of blood T cell repertoires in COVID-19. Looking at the study overall: The United States, Italy and Spain provided the acute and convalescent COVID-19 samples.

The J segment lost 5 bases and the V segment lost 1 base, leaving 5 bases of the junction unmatched. This CDR3 spans 14 amino acids. The germline CDR1 and CDR2 sequences are SGHNT and YYREEE (reference sequence). TCRdb keeps only in-frame clones here, not all; method: immunoSEQ multiplex PCR. Here the sample spans 210,000 or so clones, 84% being singletons. The receptor comes from a woman in her 70s with active or convalescent COVID-19. This rearrangement joins TRBV5-4 to TRBJ2-5, with 7 bases matching TRBD2. The sequencing sample was made of peripheral blood. The CDR3 DNA reads as TGTGCCAGCAGCTTGCGAGGGCGGGAGGAGACCCAGTACTTC. Amino acid sequence: CASSLRGREETQYF.